These T cell receptor beta chains were read from a single sample in a study of radiation and T cells in renal cell carcinoma. The table came from immunoSEQ multiplex PCR; TCRdb's copy has only in-frame clones and leaves some out. The repertoire has about 77,000 clones, 75% to 90% of them found once; the top ten carry 2.4%. The sample in question was blood, obtained from a patient whose treatment included radiotherapy and nephrectomy. The receptor source for this set is a woman aged 55-69 years with renal cell carcinoma. Both conserved end residues are trimmed from each CDR3. The D gene is left open where the match is weak.

j_call: TRBJ1-2; v_call: TRBV6-1; d_call: -; cdr3_aa: ASSERSRTHGYT
j_call: TRBJ2-3; v_call: TRBV7-6; d_call: -; cdr3_aa: ASSLALPGTDTQY
j_call: TRBJ1-4; v_call: TRBV4-1; d_call: TRBD1; cdr3_aa: ASSQRGTVGEKLF
j_call: TRBJ1-1; v_call: TRBV6-5; d_call: -; cdr3_aa: ASSYYTGPAEAF
j_call: TRBJ1-2; v_call: TRBV6-1; d_call: TRBD1; cdr3_aa: ASSKTGYGGYT
j_call: TRBJ1-2; v_call: TRBV27; d_call: -; cdr3_aa: ASSPSGWGYT
j_call: TRBJ1-2; v_call: TRBV30; d_call: -; cdr3_aa: AWRRQGGNSNYGYT
j_call: TRBJ1-1; v_call: TRBV5-1; d_call: -; cdr3_aa: ASSLGGALTEAF
j_call: TRBJ2-4; v_call: TRBV5-5; d_call: -; cdr3_aa: ASSLGGAQNIQY
j_call: TRBJ2-5; v_call: TRBV10-3; d_call: -; cdr3_aa: AIRDSTQETQY
j_call: TRBJ2-7; v_call: TRBV27; d_call: -; cdr3_aa: ASSLGANTYEQY
j_call: TRBJ2-7; v_call: TRBV18; d_call: TRBD1; cdr3_aa: ASSPGQGASYEQY
j_call: TRBJ2-6; v_call: TRBV28; d_call: -; cdr3_aa: ASSLPPRANVLT
j_call: TRBJ1-4; v_call: TRBV25-1; d_call: TRBD1; cdr3_aa: ASSYPRGRGEKLF